A single sample is the source of the 10 T cell receptor beta chains below, sequenced in a study of blood T cells in healthy people across ages. A J-beta primer mix and a sample-barcoded 5' primer were used in a second PCR of about 7 to 12 cycles. TCRdb re-derived calls from the 5' RACE reads in MiXCR, one entry per CDR3 protein. The data hold about 780,000 distinct CDR3 sequences, with about 45% observed a single time. The sequencing sample was made of blood. The receptors here all came from a man aged 80 or over in good health.

The V call is TRBV7-9, the J call TRBJ2-5; either TRBD1 or TRBD2 may fit D (5 bases each). CDR1 and CDR2 from the germline V gene are SEHNR and FQNEAQ (reference sequence). This CDR3 is built from 14 residues. The V and J ends lost 6 bases and 1 base respectively, with 12 bases between them. For the CDR3, the DNA is TGTGCCAGCAGGAGGGACGGCGCCCAAGAGACCCAGTACTTC. This translates into CASRRDGAQETQYF.

The rearrangement uses TRBV29-1 and TRBJ2-5; 7 nucleotides align to TRBD2. Germline V gene data show CDR1 as SQVTM and CDR2 as ANQGSEA. This CDR3 has 12 amino acids. The V gene end was trimmed by 7 bases and the J gene end by 1 base; junction bases not matched to a gene: 3. Here the CDR3 reads CSAVAGQETQYF. The DNA of the CDR3 is TGCAGCGCAGTAGCGGGCCAAGAGACCCAGTACTTC.

The V gene is TRBV20-1, the J gene TRBJ2-3; D is undetermined. The CDR3 totals 15 residues. Germline V gene sequence: CDR1 DFQATT, CDR2 SNEGSKA (reference sequence). Trimming took off 5 bases at V and 4 bases at J, with 19 bases between the two ends. The CDR3 nucleotides read TGCAGTGCTCCCTCACCCAGGAAGGCCCCAGATACGCAGTATTTT. As protein: CSAPSPRKAPDTQYF.

This clonotype was observed once. The rearrangement joins TRBV28 to TRBJ1-2; no clear D gene. This CDR3 has 15 residues. The V end lost 2 bases, the J end lost 4 bases, and 14 bases lay between the germline ends. Germline V CDR1 and CDR2: MDHEN, SYDVKM. This CDR3 is CASSLNGVVAYGYTF. Here the CDR3 DNA reads TGTGCCAGCAGTTTAAACGGGGTGGTGGCCTATGGCTACACCTTC.

The chain links TRBV20-1 to TRBJ2-7, with 8 nucleotides matching TRBD2. With V trimmed by 2 bases and J by 4 bases, 4 bases remained unmatched. Germline loops: CDR1 DFQATT, CDR2 SNEGSKA (reference sequence). The CDR3 spans 13 residues. This CDR3 reads CSARRTSWYEQYF. The CDR3 DNA reads TGCAGTGCTAGAAGGACTAGCTGGTACGAGCAGTACTTC.

The V gene is TRBV20-1, the J gene TRBJ2-3; no clear D. The CDR3 spans 16 residues. The germline CDR1 and CDR2 sequences are DFQATT and SNEGSKA (reference sequence). V was pared by 2 bases and J by 3 bases, with 18 bases between. CDR3 sequence (DNA): TGCAGTGCTAGACCCGCGTCCCGACAATCTACAGATACGCAGTATTTT. Translation: CSARPASRQSTDTQYF.

In its sample, this clonotype was seen many times. The chain combines TRBV5-1 with TRBJ2-3; 7 positions match TRBD2. The CDR3 loop spans 12 amino acids. Germline lookup yields CDR1 SGHRS and CDR2 YFSETQ. Trimming at V came to 5 bases and at J to 5 bases, leaving 2 bases not matched to a gene. CDR3 region: CASRAGEDTQYF. The CDR3, as DNA: TGCGCCAGCAGGGCGGGGGAAGATACGCAGTATTTT.

This clonotype was observed a handful of times. The genes are TRBV28 and TRBJ1-5; D not resolved. There are 13 residues in the CDR3. Trimming took 5 bases from V and 2 from J, leaving 7 bases between them. The V gene's germline CDR1 is MDHEN and CDR2 SYDVKM. CDR3 sequence: CASSIEGNQPQHF. For the CDR3, the DNA is TGTGCCAGCAGTATTGAGGGCAATCAGCCCCAGCATTTT.

Only a few counts were recorded for this clonotype. The chain combines TRBV20-1 with TRBJ2-7, with no clear D. Deletions cut 0 bases from V and 0 bases from J, with 15 bases between. The CDR3 sequence is 16 residues long. In germline, CDR1 is DFQATT, CDR2 SNEGSKA (reference sequence). CDR3 region: CSARDGLRLASYEQYF. CDR3 sequence (DNA): TGCAGTGCTAGAGATGGCTTAAGGCTCGCCTCCTACGAGCAGTACTTC.

The rearrangement uses TRBV5-1 and TRBJ2-3; TRBD2 is a possible D gene (7 bases). Germline V lookup: CDR1 SGHRS, CDR2 YFSETQ. The CDR3 totals 16 residues. V was cut by 4 bases and J by 6 bases, with 21 bases left in between. This chain's CDR3 is CASSPEPRGAVDTQYF. As DNA, the CDR3 is TGCGCCAGCAGCCCCGAACCCCGGGGGGCCGTTGATACGCAGTATTTT.